The present T cell receptor (beta chain) was sequenced within a study of T cell repertoires in cytomegalovirus infection. Study-level information: Matching HLA type, along with CMV infection, was indicated by public TCR beta signatures.

CDR3 length: 14 residues. Germline assignment: CDR1 SGHTA and CDR2 FQGNSA. V lost 5 bases, J lost 9 bases, and 14 bases lay in between. Broader study findings: The cumulative frequency of public TCR beta families distinguished individuals who carried CMV together with the relevant HLA. HLA-C-restricted CMV-specific TCR beta clonotypes prevailed in the ex vivo response.

About this clonotype itself: No antigen is known for it.

Via MiXCR, TCRdb re-called the reads, giving one row per CDR3 protein. This sample carries more than 650,000 distinct CDR3 sequences, approximately 40% of them seen once, and the ten largest clones take 2.8%. Sequenced material: PBMCs. The clonotype comes from a human donor in good health (CMV status not recorded). Some clones in this sample may be carry-over from other donors' samples. The J gene is TRBJ1-6, the V gene TRBV7-2; D is uncertain. CDR3 region: CASSPSRMTSPLHF. DNA for the CDR3: TGTGCCAGCAGCCCGAGTAGAATGACTTCACCCCTCCACTTT.